This T cell receptor beta chain was observed in a study of naive CD8 T cells in extremely preterm neonates. CDR1 and CDR2 from the germline V gene are MNHNS and SASEGT. The length of the CDR3 is 15 residues. V trimming: 0 bases; J trimming: 5 bases; junction bases outside the gene matches: 3. Sorted naive CD8+ T cell numbers ranged ~18,000 to ~100,000. The table came from immunoSEQ multiplex PCR; TCRdb's copy has only in-frame clones and leaves some out. The sample carries 4,000 to 6,500 clones, approximately 98% recorded once. Input material: naive CD8+ T cells from blood. V gene TRBV6-1 combines with J gene TRBJ2-2; the match to TRBD1 covers 7 bases. The source of this sequence is a human donor in good health. The CDR3 nucleotides are TGTGCCAGCAGTGAAGCAGGGGGCAGGACCGGGGAGCTGTTTTTT. Its protein product is CASSEAGGRTGELFF.